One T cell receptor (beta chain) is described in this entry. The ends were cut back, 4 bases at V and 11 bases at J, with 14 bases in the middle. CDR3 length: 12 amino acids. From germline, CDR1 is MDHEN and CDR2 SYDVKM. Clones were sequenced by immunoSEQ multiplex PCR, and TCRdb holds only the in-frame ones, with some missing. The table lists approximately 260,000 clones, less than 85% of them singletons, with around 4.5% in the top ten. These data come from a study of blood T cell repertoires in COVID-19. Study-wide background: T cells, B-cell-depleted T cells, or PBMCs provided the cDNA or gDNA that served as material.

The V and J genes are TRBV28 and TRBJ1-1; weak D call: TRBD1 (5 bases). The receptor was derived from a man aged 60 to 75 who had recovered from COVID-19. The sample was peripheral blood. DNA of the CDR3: TGTGCCAGCAGTTCAGGGACTGAGGCGGCTTTCTTT. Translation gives CASSSGTEAAFF.